These 18 T cell receptor beta chains were all obtained from the same sample, sequenced in a study of tumor-infiltrating lymphocytes in primary liver carcinoma. cDNA specific to TCR beta was made from approximately 0.55 ug of total RNA, with a constant-region primer employed for priming. What produced the TCR beta libraries was three nested multiplex PCR rounds using slightly modified ARM-PCR. A C-beta reverse primer and TRBV1-TRBV30 forward primers served in each of the first two PCR rounds, at about 10 cycles apiece. A single record per CDR3 protein comes from TCRdb applying MiXCR to the multiplex PCR reads. The sample shows tens of thousands of distinct CDR3 sequences, 73% of them seen only once. For each extraction, RNA and DNA were obtained together from about 21-30 mg of unsorted bulk tissue. The specimen was liver tumor tissue from sampling region 2. Subset denoted: tumor region T2, inferior pole. The origin of the receptors is a middle-aged man with primary liver carcinoma and hepatitis B virus infection.

This clonotype was recorded a few times. The conserved phenylalanine or tryptophan normally closing the CDR3 is absent here, so this likely arose from a read error. The CDR3 region has the DNA TGTGCCAGCAGCTTGGTTTTTCCTAGCGGGAGTAATTTCCACGAGCAGTACCTC. Amino acids: CASSLVFPSGSNFHEQYL. This chain links TRBV11-2 with TRBJ2-7; TRBD2 agrees at 10 bases. Losses at the gene ends were 3 bases for V and 5 bases for J; bases not matched to a gene: 16. Per germline, CDR1 SGHAT and CDR2 FQNNGV. The CDR3 is 18 residues long.

To note about this clonotype: At one end, the junction sequence differs from germline, possibly due to a read error. The chain recombines TRBV11-2 with TRBJ1-1; no firm D call. Germline V gene sequence: CDR1 SGHAT, CDR2 FQNNGV. The CDR3 runs to 13 residues. CDR3 sequence reads: CVSSLGLKTEAFF. The CDR3 DNA sequence: TGTGTCAGTAGCTTAGGTCTGAAAACTGAAGCTTTCTTT.

This clonotype occurred once. The junction does not match germline at one end; this may be a read error. The chain uses TRBV14 and TRBJ2-1, with 9 bases matching TRBD1. The CDR3 spans 17 residues. Germline loops: CDR1 SGHDN, CDR2 FVKESK. The CDR3 loop reads CASSQEGQGTGYDEQYF. In nucleotides, the CDR3 is TGTGCCAGCAGCCAAGAGGGTCAGGGGACAGGGTACGATGAGCAATACTTC.

The rearrangement uses TRBV30 and TRBJ2-2, with D possibly being TRBD2 (5 bases). CDR3 length equals 15 residues. The germline V gene encodes CDR1 GTSNPN and CDR2 SVGIG (reference sequence). The germline V and J ends were trimmed by 2 bases and 6 bases, with 16 bases remaining between them. CDR3 in DNA: TGTGCCTGGAGTAGTACTAGTTTACGCGCCGGGGAGCTGTTTTTT. The encoded protein is CAWSSTSLRAGELFF. The complete variable domain, with remaining parts taken from reference TRBV30 and TRBJ2-2, reads SQTIHQWPATLVQPVGSPLSLECTVEGTSNPNLYWYRQAAGRGLQLLFYSVGIGQISSEVPQNLSASRPQDRQFILSSKKLLLSDSGFYLCAWSSTSLRAGELFFGEGSRLTVL.

Comment on this clonotype: As the CDR3 is not closed by the conserved phenylalanine or tryptophan, this likely results from a read error. The genes are TRBV6-2 or TRBV6-3 and TRBJ1-1, with a weak D call TRBD1 (5 bases). The CDR3 totals 11 residues. Germline values: CDR1 MNHEY, CDR2 SVGEGT. CDR3 region: CVSCSAGPAFI. The CDR3 DNA reads TGTGTCAGCTGTTCGGCAGGGCCGGCTTTCATT.

This clonotype was observed at least ten times. A clone one base away is much larger, so this may be a read error. The rearrangement uses TRBV6-2 or TRBV6-3 and TRBJ2-7; D is possibly TRBD1 or TRBD2 (7 bases each). The CDR3 sequence is 15 residues long. Germline values: CDR1 MNHEY, CDR2 SVGEGT. The CDR3 sequence: CTSGEGGGTSYEQYF. CDR3 DNA: TGTACCAGCGGGGAAGGGGGCGGGACCTCCTACGAGCAGTACTTC.

A note on this clonotype: Compared with germline, one end of the junction differs, possibly owing to a read error. The CDR3 coding sequence is TGTGCCAACAGTTTGGCAGACAGGAACACCGAAGCTTTCTTT. Residues: CANSLADRNTEAFF. The chain is built from TRBV12-3 or TRBV12-4 and TRBJ1-1; D might be TRBD1 (6 bases). The CDR3 contains 14 residues.

V is TRBV4-1 and J is TRBJ1-2, with D possibly being TRBD1 (5 bases). Looked up from germline, CDR1 is MGHRA and CDR2 is YSYEKL. Trimming removed 5 bases at V and 8 bases at J, with 18 bases between. This CDR3 is built from 14 residues. CDR3 protein: CASSSQVRAEGYTF. CDR3 DNA: TGCGCCAGCAGCTCACAGGTCAGGGCGGAGGGCTACACCTTC.

This clonotype was counted a single time. One base away lies a much larger clone, so this may be a sequencing read error. V gene TRBV19 combines with J gene TRBJ1-5; a possible D gene is TRBD1 (6 bases). CDR1 is LNHDA, CDR2 SQIVND, per germline (reference sequence). This CDR3 has 14 amino acids. The CDR3 sequence is CTTGWTVSNQPQHF. CDR3 coding DNA: TGTACCACCGGTTGGACAGTGAGCAATCAGCCCCAGCATTTT.

The table lists this clonotype with a few counts. The CDR3 carries no conserved terminal phenylalanine or tryptophan, so it likely arises from a read error. CDR3 protein: CANSAVAGWVNNEQFL. The CDR3 nucleotides are TGTGCTAACAGTGCCGTAGCGGGATGGGTAAACAATGAGCAGTTCCTC. The chain recombines TRBV14 with TRBJ2-1, with TRBD2 identical over 8 bases. The CDR3 consists of 16 residues. Per germline, CDR1 SGHDN and CDR2 FVKESK.

With regard to this clonotype: Compared with germline, one end of the junction differs, possibly owing to a read error. The chain joins TRBV7-9 to TRBJ1-5; TRBD1 might be the D (6 bases). Germline-derived CDR1 and CDR2 are SEHNR and FQNEAQ (reference sequence). This CDR3 is 15 amino acids long. The CDR3 loop reads CASSSSGVSNKPQHF. The CDR3 DNA follows: TGTGCCAGTAGCTCCTCAGGGGTTAGCAATAAGCCCCAGCATTTT.

The sample holds one count of this clonotype. The junction shows a germline mismatch at one end, possibly a read error. The V and J genes are TRBV12-3 or TRBV12-4 and TRBJ2-3; no clear D gene. This CDR3 is built from 14 residues. The CDR3 here is CVSRIGYGTDTQYF. The CDR3 region has the DNA TGTGTCAGCAGAATAGGGTACGGCACAGATACGCAGTATTTT.

With respect to this clonotype: The junction shows a germline mismatch at one end, possibly a read error. The CDR3 reads CASSSWSDLNSPLHF. In nucleotides, the CDR3 is TGTGCTAGCAGCTCCTGGTCGGACTTGAATTCACCCCTCCACTTT. The chain uses TRBV5-5 and TRBJ1-6; D is undetermined. CDR3 length: 15 residues. Germline V CDR1 and CDR2: SGHKS, YYEKEE (reference sequence).

For this clonotype: Because it lacks the conserved phenylalanine or tryptophan at the end, this CDR3 is likely a read error. The chain is built from TRBV14 and TRBJ2-1; TRBD1 matches 9 bases. Germline V lookup: CDR1 SGHDN, CDR2 FVKESK. This CDR3 spans 17 amino acids. CDR3 bases: TGTGCCAGCGGCCAAGAGGGTCAGGGGACAGGGTACAATGAGCAGTTCTCA. Its translation is CASGQEGQGTGYNEQFS.

The CDR3 nucleotides are TGTGCCATCAACCCGTGGGGACTCCAGGGCGGAACGCAGTATTTT. Protein product: CAINPWGLQGGTQYF. The chain uses TRBV11-3 and TRBJ2-3, with D possibly TRBD2 on 6 matching bases. CDR3 size: 15 residues. V gave up 10 bases and J gave up 9 bases, with 26 bases separating them. CDR1 and CDR2 from the germline V gene are SGHNT and YENEEA.

A note on this clonotype: No conserved phenylalanine or tryptophan is present at the end of the CDR3, so a read error is the likely explanation. The chain combines TRBV5-1 with TRBJ2-5; 7 bases align to TRBD2. The germline V gene has CDR1 SGHRS and CDR2 YFSETQ. The CDR3 spans 15 residues. V lost 0 bases, J lost 5 bases, and 7 bases stayed unmatched. Written as DNA, the CDR3 is TGCGCCAGCAGCTTGGAGGGGACTACCGAGGAGACCCAGTACTCC. Translation: CASSLEGTTEETQYS.

In its sample, this clonotype was seen a few times. The junction departs from germline at one end; a sequencing error may be responsible. The CDR3 loop reads CANSGFSQGANILTF. CDR3 DNA sequence: TGTGCCAACAGTGGATTCTCCCAAGGGGCCAACATCCTGACTTTC. This sequence joins TRBV6-1 and TRBJ2-6; tentative D call: TRBD1 (5 bases). CDR1 and CDR2 from the germline V gene are MNHNS and SASEGT. The length of the CDR3 is 15 residues.

As regards this clonotype: A read error may be the cause here, since a much bigger clone is one base away. The chain is built from TRBV20-1 and TRBJ1-1; unclear D gene. The V gene's germline CDR1 is DFQATT and CDR2 SNEGSKA (reference sequence). The CDR3 length is 12 residues. CDR3 DNA sequence: TGCTGTGCTCTACGGGGAAGCACTGAAGCTTTCTTT. The encoded protein is CCALRGSTEAFF.